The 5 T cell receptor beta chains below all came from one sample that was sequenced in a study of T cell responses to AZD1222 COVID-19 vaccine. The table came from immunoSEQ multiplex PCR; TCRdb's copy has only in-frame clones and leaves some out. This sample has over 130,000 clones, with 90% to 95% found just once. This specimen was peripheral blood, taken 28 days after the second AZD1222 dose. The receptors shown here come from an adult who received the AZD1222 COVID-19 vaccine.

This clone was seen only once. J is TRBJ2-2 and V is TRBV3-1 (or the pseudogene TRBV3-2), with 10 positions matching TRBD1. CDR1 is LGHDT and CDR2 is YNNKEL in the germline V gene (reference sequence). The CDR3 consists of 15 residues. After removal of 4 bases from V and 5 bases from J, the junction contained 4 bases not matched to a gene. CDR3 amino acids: CASSLRTGGTGELFF. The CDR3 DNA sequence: TGTGCCAGCAGCCTCCGGACAGGGGGGACCGGGGAGCTGTTTTTT.

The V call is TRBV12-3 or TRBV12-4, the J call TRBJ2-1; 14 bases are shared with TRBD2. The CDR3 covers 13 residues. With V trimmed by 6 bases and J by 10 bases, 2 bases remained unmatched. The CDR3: CASRGTSGGEQFF. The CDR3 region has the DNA TGTGCCAGCAGGGGGACTAGCGGGGGAGAGCAGTTCTTC.

The CDR3 sequence is CASSLSGTSGPYF. CDR3 sequence (DNA): TGTGCCAGCAGTTTGTCCGGGACTAGCGGGCCGTATTTT. The V gene is TRBV28, the J gene TRBJ2-3; 12 nucleotides agree with TRBD2. CDR1 and CDR2 from the germline V gene are MDHEN and SYDVKM. The CDR3 spans 13 residues. V lost 3 bases, J lost 14 bases, and 6 bases stayed unmatched.

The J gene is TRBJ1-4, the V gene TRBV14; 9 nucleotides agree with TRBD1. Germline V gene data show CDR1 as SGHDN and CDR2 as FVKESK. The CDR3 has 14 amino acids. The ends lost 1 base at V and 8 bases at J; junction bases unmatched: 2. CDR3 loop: CASSQVGTGEKLFF. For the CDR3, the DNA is TGTGCCAGCAGCCAAGTTGGGACAGGGGAAAAACTGTTTTTT.

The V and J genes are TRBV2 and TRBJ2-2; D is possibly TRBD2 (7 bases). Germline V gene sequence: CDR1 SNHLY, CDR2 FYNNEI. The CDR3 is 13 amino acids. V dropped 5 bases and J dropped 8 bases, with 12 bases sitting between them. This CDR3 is CASSRGGAGELFF. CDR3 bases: TGTGCCAGCAGTAGGGGGGGCGCGGGGGAGCTGTTTTTT.